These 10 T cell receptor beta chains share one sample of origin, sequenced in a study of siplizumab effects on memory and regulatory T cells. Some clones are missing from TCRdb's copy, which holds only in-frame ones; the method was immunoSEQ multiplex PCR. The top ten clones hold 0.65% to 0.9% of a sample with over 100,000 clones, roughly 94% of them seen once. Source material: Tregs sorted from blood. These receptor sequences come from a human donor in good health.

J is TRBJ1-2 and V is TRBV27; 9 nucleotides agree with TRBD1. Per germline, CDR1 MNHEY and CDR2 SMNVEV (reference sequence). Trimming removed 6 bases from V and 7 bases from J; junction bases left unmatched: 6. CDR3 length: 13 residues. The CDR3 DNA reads TGTGCCAGCAGCCATGACAGGGGGACTGGCTACACCTTC. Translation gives CASSHDRGTGYTF.

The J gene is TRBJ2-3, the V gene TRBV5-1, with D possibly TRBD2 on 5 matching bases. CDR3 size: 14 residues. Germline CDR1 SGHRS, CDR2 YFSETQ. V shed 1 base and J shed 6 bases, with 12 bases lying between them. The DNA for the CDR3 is TGCGCCAGCAGCTTGCCCCAGTGGGAGGATACGCAGTATTTT. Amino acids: CASSLPQWEDTQYF.

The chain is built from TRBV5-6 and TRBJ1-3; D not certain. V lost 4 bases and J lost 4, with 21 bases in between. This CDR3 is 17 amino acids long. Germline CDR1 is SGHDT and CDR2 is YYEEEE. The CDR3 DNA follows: TGTGCCAGCAGCCATAAGGTTCTGTCCGGAGGGGGAAACACCATATATTTT. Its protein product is CASSHKVLSGGGNTIYF.

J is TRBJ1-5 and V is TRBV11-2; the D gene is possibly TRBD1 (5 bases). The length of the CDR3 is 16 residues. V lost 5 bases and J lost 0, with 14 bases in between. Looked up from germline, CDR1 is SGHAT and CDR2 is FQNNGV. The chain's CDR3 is CASSLGPYRSNQPQHF. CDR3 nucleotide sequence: TGTGCCAGCAGCCTGGGGCCGTATCGTAGCAATCAGCCCCAGCATTTT.

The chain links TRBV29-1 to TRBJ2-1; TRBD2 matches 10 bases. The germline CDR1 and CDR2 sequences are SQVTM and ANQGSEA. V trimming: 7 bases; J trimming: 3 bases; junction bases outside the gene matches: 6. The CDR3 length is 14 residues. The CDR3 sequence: CSGEGLADYNEQFF. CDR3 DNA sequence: TGCAGCGGGGAAGGACTAGCGGACTACAATGAGCAGTTCTTC.

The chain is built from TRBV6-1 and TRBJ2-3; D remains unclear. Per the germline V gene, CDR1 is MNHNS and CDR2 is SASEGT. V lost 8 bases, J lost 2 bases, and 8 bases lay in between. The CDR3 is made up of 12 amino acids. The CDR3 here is CASRTVTDTQYF. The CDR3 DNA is TGTGCCAGCCGAACAGTCACAGATACGCAGTATTTT.

CDR3 sequence reads: CSAHTYTGAFF. In DNA, the CDR3 is TGCAGTGCCCACACTTACACGGGGGCTTTCTTT. This chain joins TRBV20-1 and TRBJ1-1; D uncertain. The CDR3 contains 11 residues. Germline V gives CDR1 DFQATT, CDR2 SNEGSKA (reference sequence). Trimming removed 6 bases from V and 11 bases from J, with 16 bases in between.

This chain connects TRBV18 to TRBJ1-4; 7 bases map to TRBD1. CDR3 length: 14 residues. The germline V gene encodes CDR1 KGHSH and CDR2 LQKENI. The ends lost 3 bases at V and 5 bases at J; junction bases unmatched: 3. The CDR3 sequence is CASSPGTANEKLFF. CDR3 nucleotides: TGTGCCAGCTCACCCGGGACAGCGAATGAAAAACTGTTTTTT.

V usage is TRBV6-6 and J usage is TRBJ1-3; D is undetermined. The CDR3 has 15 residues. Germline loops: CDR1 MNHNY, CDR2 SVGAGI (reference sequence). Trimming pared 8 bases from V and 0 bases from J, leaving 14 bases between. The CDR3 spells CASLEGVISGNTIYF. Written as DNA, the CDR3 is TGTGCCAGCCTCGAAGGTGTTATCTCTGGAAACACCATATATTTT.

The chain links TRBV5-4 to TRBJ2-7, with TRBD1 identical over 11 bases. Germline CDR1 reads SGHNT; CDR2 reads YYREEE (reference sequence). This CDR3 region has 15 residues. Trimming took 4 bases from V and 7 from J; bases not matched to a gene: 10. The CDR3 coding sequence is TGTGCCAGCAGCGGATCCGGGACAGGGGGTAATGAGCAGTACTTC. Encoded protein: CASSGSGTGGNEQYF.